The 2 T cell receptor delta chains reported below all come from one sample, sequenced in a study of gamma-delta T cells after stem cell transplantation (dated by TCRdb to 2015 to 2016). Library construction relied on RT-PCR. Sequencer: Illumina MiSeq. Via CATT, TCRdb reprocessed the public reads, and rows with identical DNA were then joined. The sample includes 10,000 to 12,000 delta-chain clones, with 30% to 40% observed a single time. In total, the top ten clones hold around 2.8% of the sample. Sequenced sample: gamma-delta T cells. All receptors come from a human donor. It is not recorded whose cells these are; they may come from a transplant donor.

By share, this clone ranks as medium-sized. The chain is built from TRDV2 and TRDJ3; 7 nucleotides match TRDD3. The CDR3 runs to 18 residues. With V trimmed by 0 bases and J by 1 base, 5 bases remained unmatched. Germline-derived CDR1 and CDR2 are GEAIGNYY and EKD. The CDR3 region has the DNA TGTGCCTGTGACACCGGGGGATCTTGGTCCTGGGACACCCGACAGATGTTTTTC. It is translated as CACDTGGSWSWDTRQMFF.

Details on this clone: This could be a read error, since a much larger clone is one nucleotide away. Other DNA sequences within the sample encode an identical CDR3. The rearrangement uses TRDV2 and TRDJ1; the match to TRDD2 covers 7 bases. The trim removed 6 bases at V and 0 bases at J, leaving 15 bases unmatched. This CDR3 contains 17 residues. Germline V CDR1 and CDR2: GEAIGNYY, EKD. The CDR3 DNA sequence: TGTGCCTGTTTCCTACGCCGGGGAAGACCGTACACCGATAAACTCATCTTT. Translated: CACFLRRGRPYTDKLIF.